Listed here are 8 T cell receptor beta chains from one sample, sequenced in a study of blood T cell repertoires in COVID-19. Profiled with immunoSEQ multiplex PCR; TCRdb holds only in-frame clones, not every one. This table holds under 350,000 clones, approximately 85% found once. The source material was peripheral blood. Receptors were obtained from a human donor in a cohort sampled during active COVID-19.

The V gene is TRBV15, the J gene TRBJ1-1; no clear D gene. The germline V gene has CDR1 LNHNV and CDR2 YYDKDF (reference sequence). The germline V and J ends were trimmed by 0 bases and 6 bases, with 8 bases remaining between them. The CDR3 length is 13 residues. The chain's CDR3 is CATSRDIAAEAFF. The CDR3, as DNA: TGTGCCACCAGCAGAGATATCGCGGCTGAAGCTTTCTTT.

This clone was seen a single time. Within the sample, other DNA sequences also encode this same CDR3. This chain links TRBV24-1 with TRBJ1-2; 7 nucleotides agree with TRBD1. Germline CDR1 reads KGHDR; CDR2 reads SFDVKD. V lost 2 bases, J lost 4 bases, and 3 bases stayed unmatched. The CDR3 has 14 amino acids. In DNA form, the CDR3 reads TGTGCCACCAGTGATTCCGGGACAGCCTATGGCTACACCTTC. Its protein product is CATSDSGTAYGYTF.

The V call is TRBV27, the J call TRBJ2-7; 11 nucleotides match TRBD2. The CDR3 totals 15 residues. The trim removed 5 bases at V and 2 bases at J, leaving 5 bases unmatched. The germline V gene has CDR1 MNHEY and CDR2 SMNVEV (reference sequence). This CDR3 is CASSPLAGGTYEQYF. DNA for the CDR3: TGTGCCAGCAGTCCTTTAGCGGGGGGGACCTACGAGCAGTACTTC.

V gene TRBV10-1 combines with J gene TRBJ1-2; a weak D match, TRBD1 (5 bases). V lost 6 bases and J 4 bases, leaving 12 bases between the germline ends. Germline lookup yields CDR1 WNHNN and CDR2 SYGVQD (reference sequence). The CDR3 runs to 13 residues. CDR3 region: CASRVGGAYGYTF. The CDR3 nucleotides are TGCGCCAGCAGGGTCGGGGGAGCCTATGGCTACACCTTC.

This clone turned up a few times. The chain couples TRBV21-1 to TRBJ1-1. TRBV21-1 has pseudogene status. The CDR3 covers 13 residues. The CDR3 region has the DNA TGTGCCAGCAGCAACAAACTCAACACTGAAGCTTTCTTT. This sequence encodes CASSNKLNTEAFF.

In nucleotides, the CDR3 is TGTGCCAGCAGTTACAGGGAGCTAGAGTATGGCTACACCTTC. It specifies CASSYRELEYGYTF. The genes are TRBV6-5 and TRBJ1-2; D ambiguous. V was clipped by 2 bases and J by 5 bases, with 12 bases between them. This CDR3 has 14 amino acids. Looked up from germline, CDR1 is MNHEY and CDR2 is SVGAGI.

V gene TRBV19 combines with J gene TRBJ1-1; possible D gene TRBD1, 6 bases. Trimming took 6 bases from V and 9 from J, leaving 14 bases between them. The CDR3 loop spans 12 amino acids. Germline V CDR1 and CDR2: LNHDA, SQIVND (reference sequence). The CDR3 sequence: CASRREGEKAFF. CDR3 nucleotides: TGTGCCAGTAGAAGGGAGGGGGAGAAAGCTTTCTTT.

The J gene is TRBJ1-5, the V gene TRBV5-5; no definite D call. This CDR3 is built from 16 residues. The V end was cut by 4 bases, the J end by 0 bases, with 14 bases between. The germline V gene has CDR1 SGHKS and CDR2 YYEKEE (reference sequence). The CDR3 spells CASSAGRPGSNQPQHF. The CDR3 DNA reads as TGTGCCAGCAGCGCTGGGAGGCCGGGTAGCAATCAGCCCCAGCATTTT.